The rows below give T cell receptor beta chains drawn from one sample of a study of cytomegalovirus exposure and HLA in healthy donors. The data were produced by immunoSEQ multiplex PCR, yet TCRdb's version contains in-frame clones alone and is incomplete. The table has about 82,000 clones, roughly 63% seen once. Sequences were obtained from PBMCs. These receptors were collected from a woman in her 50s in good health and CMV-seropositive. CDR3s include the opening cysteine and the closing phenylalanine or tryptophan. The D gene is left open where the match is weak. Size tells how often a clone was seen (once, few, many) or the class of an expanded clone, and some rows leave it out.

V: TRBV7-9; J: TRBJ1-2; D: -; size: few; CDR3: CASSFPENPRGYTF; DNA: TGTGCCAGCAGCTTCCCCGAAAACCCGCGAGGCTACACCTTC
V: TRBV15; J: TRBJ1-1; D: -; size: once; CDR3: CATSGGRGGSNTEAFF; DNA: TGTGCCACCAGCGGCGGGCGGGGGGGCTCGAACACTGAAGCTTTCTTT
V: TRBV7-9; J: TRBJ2-7; D: -; size: few; CDR3: CASSKEGYEQYF; DNA: TGTGCCAGCAGCAAAGAGGGCTACGAGCAGTACTTC
V: TRBV28; J: TRBJ1-1; D: -; size: once; CDR3: CASKPQMGAEAFF; DNA: TGTGCCAGCAAACCACAAATGGGCGCTGAAGCTTTCTTT
V: TRBV30; J: TRBJ2-1; D: TRBD1; size: few; CDR3: CAVRQGQLLGEQFF; DNA: TGTGCCGTAAGACAGGGCCAACTACTGGGTGAGCAGTTCTTC
V: TRBV5-1; J: TRBJ2-7; D: -; size: -; CDR3: CASSLGGAVLDRIDEQYF; DNA: TGCGCCAGCAGCTTGGGCGGAGCTGTGCTCGACCGGATAGACGAGCAGTACTTC
V: TRBV2; J: TRBJ1-1; D: -; size: -; CDR3: CASSEGEVEGTEAFF; DNA: TGTGCCAGCAGTGAGGGGGAGGTTGAGGGTACTGAAGCTTTCTTT
V: TRBV19; J: TRBJ1-1; D: -; size: -; CDR3: CASSIAGPGAEAFF; DNA: TGTGCCAGTAGTATAGCGGGCCCCGGGGCTGAAGCTTTCTTT
V: TRBV4-3; J: TRBJ1-1; D: -; size: once; CDR3: CASSQDIGQTGTEAFF; DNA: TGCGCCAGCAGCCAGGATATAGGACAAACGGGCACTGAAGCTTTCTTT
V: TRBV7-9; J: TRBJ2-3; D: -; size: -; CDR3: CASSLRESTQYF; DNA: TGTGCCAGCAGCCTCAGGGAATCTACGCAGTATTTT
V: TRBV13; J: TRBJ2-3; D: TRBD2; size: -; CDR3: CASSLEETSGGADTQYF; DNA: TGTGCCAGCAGCCTAGAGGAGACTAGCGGGGGGGCGGATACGCAGTATTTT
V: TRBV5-6; J: TRBJ2-7; D: TRBD2; size: -; CDR3: CASSLWTSGEGYEQYF; DNA: TGTGCCAGCAGCTTATGGACTAGCGGGGAGGGCTACGAGCAGTACTTC
V: TRBV5-8; J: TRBJ1-2; D: -; size: -; CDR3: CASSPGEYGYTF; DNA: TGTGCCAGCAGCCCCGGAGAATATGGCTACACCTTC
V: TRBV28; J: TRBJ2-5; D: TRBD2; size: -; CDR3: CASSPLAGEGQETQYF; DNA: TGTGCCAGCAGTCCCCTAGCGGGGGAGGGGCAAGAGACCCAGTACTTC
V: TRBV5-1; J: TRBJ2-7; D: -; size: -; CDR3: CASSTPGGTAPYYEQYF; DNA: TGCGCCAGCAGCACCCCCGGCGGGACAGCTCCCTACTACGAGCAGTACTTC
V: TRBV7-8; J: TRBJ2-5; D: -; size: -; CDR3: CASSLVWSGKETQYF; DNA: TGTGCCAGCAGCTTAGTCTGGTCAGGGAAAGAGACCCAGTACTTC
V: TRBV7-6; J: TRBJ1-5; D: -; size: -; CDR3: CASSPVGQPQHF; DNA: TGTGCCAGCAGCCCCGTCGGGCAGCCCCAGCATTTT